These T cell receptor beta chains were read from a single sample in a study of cytotoxic CD8 clonotypes in ibrutinib-treated CLL. Generated by immunoSEQ multiplex PCR, the TCRdb table keeps only in-frame clones and is missing some. The data hold roughly 180,000 clones, with less than 85% observed a single time. The source material was PBMCs, sampled after 24 months of ibrutinib treatment. The source is a human donor with chronic lymphocytic leukemia. Each CDR3 is given with its conserved first and last residue. A D gene is named only where the DNA matches it firmly. Size is stated for part of the rows, as once, few or many counts, or as a class when the clone is expanded.

>.|TRBJ1-5|TRBV27|.
CASSFHDSNQPQHF
TGTGCCAGCAGTTTTCATGATAGCAATCAGCCCCAGCATTTT
>.|TRBJ1-1|TRBV7-3|TRBD1
CASSRGTAVNTEAFF
TGTGCCAGCAGCCGGGGGACAGCGGTGAACACTGAAGCTTTCTTT
>.|TRBJ2-1|TRBV27|TRBD2
CAGSSPGTTAYNEQFF
TGTGCCGGCAGTTCGCCCGGGACTACGGCCTACAATGAGCAGTTCTTC
>.|TRBJ1-2|TRBV6-5|TRBD1
CASTRTGQGDYGYTF
TGTGCCAGCACGAGAACAGGACAGGGAGACTATGGCTACACCTTC
>few|TRBJ1-1|TRBV6-5|TRBD1
CASSRQTGMNTEAFF
TGTGCCAGCAGCCGCCAGACAGGGATGAACACTGAAGCTTTCTTT
>once|TRBJ1-5|TRBV28|.
CASSLGGRGLRDGHF
TGTGCCAGCAGTTTAGGAGGTAGGGGCCTTAGGGACGGGCATTTT
>.|TRBJ1-4|TRBV5-1|.
CASSLVGAEKLFF
TGCGCCAGCAGCTTGGTTGGGGCGGAAAAACTGTTTTTT
>.|TRBJ1-1|TRBV4-1|.
CASSPVGQKFEAFF
TGCGCCAGCAGCCCAGTGGGGCAGAAGTTTGAAGCTTTCTTT
>few|TRBJ1-5|TRBV7-2|.
CASSLFPRGGGNQPQHF
TGTGCCAGCAGCTTATTTCCCCGAGGGGGTGGCAATCAGCCCCAGCATTTT
>.|TRBJ1-1|TRBV18|TRBD1
CASSPDRGIGAEAFF
TGTGCCAGCTCACCGGACAGGGGGATAGGTGCTGAAGCTTTCTTT
>.|TRBJ1-6|TRBV13|TRBD1
CASSPLDRVDSPLHF
TGTGCCAGCAGCCCACTCGACAGGGTGGATTCACCCCTCCACTTT
>.|TRBJ2-2|TRBV2|.
CASSHRSGPNTGELFF
TGTGCCAGCAGCCACCGTAGCGGACCGAACACCGGGGAGCTGTTTTTT
>.|TRBJ2-1|TRBV29-1|.
CSGLFGYNEQFF
TGCAGCGGACTGTTTGGGTACAATGAGCAGTTCTTC
>.|TRBJ2-3|TRBV18|.
CASSPPPGGGTDTQYF
TGTGCCAGCTCACCACCGCCCGGGGGCGGCACAGATACGCAGTATTTT
>once|TRBJ1-2|TRBV4-1|.
CASSQDTPLGNYGYTF
TGCGCCAGCAGCCAAGATACTCCCCTCGGTAACTATGGCTACACCTTC
>.|TRBJ2-3|TRBV11-3|.
CASSLRYGPTDTQYF
TGTGCCAGCAGCTTGCGGTACGGGCCCACAGATACGCAGTATTTT
>.|TRBJ2-1|TRBV19|.
CALPEGSIYNEQFF
TGTGCCCTTCCTGAGGGCAGCATCTACAATGAGCAGTTCTTC
>.|TRBJ2-7|TRBV5-3|.
CARSLAYEDEQYF
TGTGCCAGAAGCTTGGCCTACGAGGACGAGCAGTACTTC
>.|TRBJ1-4|TRBV7-9|.
CASSPHTKTNEKLFF
TGTGCCAGCAGCCCACACACCAAAACTAATGAAAAACTGTTTTTT
>.|TRBJ2-5|TRBV5-8|TRBD2
CASSPGLATQETQYF
TGTGCCAGCAGCCCGGGACTAGCGACACAAGAGACCCAGTACTTC
>.|TRBJ1-1|TRBV10-1|.
CASSERGSPSLTEAFF
TGCGCCAGCAGTGAGAGGGGCAGTCCGAGCTTGACTGAAGCTTTCTTT
>.|TRBJ1-5|TRBV7-9|.
CASSPPGQPQHF
TGTGCCAGCAGCCCCCCCGGTCAGCCCCAGCATTTT
>.|TRBJ2-7|TRBV4-1|TRBD2
CASSHRAGTSGTHEQYF
TGCGCCAGCAGCCACCGTGCCGGGACTAGCGGAACCCACGAGCAGTACTTC
>.|TRBJ2-7|TRBV29-1|.
CSVEVTEPYEQYF
TGCAGCGTTGAAGTTACTGAACCCTACGAGCAGTACTTC
>.|TRBJ2-5|TRBV5-4|TRBD1
CASSRDRGQETQYF
TGTGCCAGCAGTCGAGACAGGGGGCAAGAGACCCAGTACTTC
>.|TRBJ1-2|TRBV7-2|.
CASSPRAITRSYGYTF
TGTGCCAGCAGCCCCCGGGCCATAACTAGGAGCTATGGCTACACCTTC
>few|TRBJ1-1|TRBV18|.
CASSPPVNTEAFF
TGTGCCAGCTCACCACCGGTGAACACTGAAGCTTTCTTT
>.|TRBJ2-7|TRBV7-9|TRBD1
CASSLAGQGIRYEQYF
TGTGCCAGCAGCTTAGCCGGACAGGGGATCCGGTACGAGCAGTACTTC
>.|TRBJ2-5|TRBV7-2|TRBD2
CASSLGRSGSQETQYF
TGTGCCAGCAGCCTCGGGCGTAGCGGGAGCCAAGAGACCCAGTACTTC
>.|TRBJ2-6|TRBV7-8|TRBD1
CASRPPGQGSSGANVLTF
TGTGCCAGTCGGCCTCCGGGACAGGGGAGCTCTGGGGCCAACGTCCTGACTTTC